The 14 T cell receptor beta chains given below trace back to one sample, sequenced in a study of blood T cell repertoires in COVID-19. The assay was immunoSEQ multiplex PCR, and TCRdb's table has in-frame clones only and misses some. This table holds around 50,000 clones, about 92% found once. What was sequenced was peripheral blood. These receptor sequences come from a man aged 55 to 70 with COVID-19, enrolled during active disease.

This rearrangement joins TRBV4-3 to TRBJ1-4, with D tentatively TRBD1 (5 bases). V was pared by 6 bases and J by 0 bases, with 11 bases between. Looked up from germline, CDR1 is LGHNA and CDR2 is YSLEER. CDR3 size: 15 residues. The CDR3: CASSLDRATNEKLFF. CDR3 sequence (DNA): TGCGCCAGCAGTTTAGACAGAGCAACTAATGAAAAACTGTTTTTT.

The chain employs TRBV27 and TRBJ2-1; 7 positions agree with TRBD2. Unmatched junction bases numbered 8, after V lost 1 base and J lost 5 bases. The CDR3 consists of 16 residues. Germline V gene lookup returns CDR1 MNHEY and CDR2 SMNVEV (reference sequence). The CDR3 spells CASSLLVSAGNNEQFF. The CDR3 nucleotides are TGTGCCAGCAGTTTATTGGTTTCAGCGGGGAACAATGAGCAGTTCTTC.

V is TRBV2 and J is TRBJ1-1; D may be TRBD1 (5 bases). Germline CDR1 and CDR2: SNHLY and FYNNEI. V lost 8 bases to trimming and J lost 5 bases, with 12 bases between them. This CDR3 comprises 12 residues. The CDR3 DNA is TGTGCCAGCGCCAGGGTTAGAACTGAAGCTTTCTTT. Its translation: CASARVRTEAFF.

The rearrangement uses TRBV5-6 and TRBJ1-1, with 9 positions matching TRBD1. Germline CDR1 reads SGHDT; CDR2 reads YYEEEE. Unmatched junction bases numbered 13, after V lost 3 bases and J lost 4 bases. This CDR3 is 17 amino acids long. The CDR3: CASSWGQGDLWGTEAFF. The CDR3 bases are TGTGCCAGCAGCTGGGGACAGGGAGATCTCTGGGGCACTGAAGCTTTCTTT.

Notes on this clone: The junction differs from germline at one of its ends, possibly a read error. The chain combines TRBV7-7 with TRBJ2-3; D is possibly TRBD2 (6 bases). Germline CDR1 is SSHAT and CDR2 is FNYEAQ (reference sequence). The CDR3 totals 16 residues. CDR3 coding DNA: TGTGCTAGCAGCTTAGGCGCGGGGCTTAGCACAGATACGCAGTATTTT. Translation gives CASSLGAGLSTDTQYF.

This clone was picked up a small number of times. This rearrangement joins TRBV4-1 to TRBJ1-5, with D hard to call. The V and J ends lost 6 bases and 3 bases respectively, with 9 bases between them. The CDR3 consists of 13 residues. CDR1 and CDR2 (germline): MGHRA, YSYEKL. The CDR3 bases are TGCGCCAGCAGGGCGGATTTCAATCAGCCCCAGCATTTT. Residues: CASRADFNQPQHF.

The V call is TRBV4-1, the J call TRBJ1-6; possibly TRBD1 for D (5 bases). The CDR3 is made up of 14 amino acids. CDR1 is MGHRA, CDR2 YSYEKL, per germline. Trimming took off 4 bases at V and 8 bases at J, with 12 bases between the two ends. The CDR3 spells CASSLQAGDSPLHF. CDR3 DNA: TGCGCCAGCAGCCTACAGGCAGGAGATTCACCCCTCCACTTT.

The chain is built from TRBV11-3 and TRBJ2-5; tentatively, D is TRBD2 (5 bases). The V end was cut by 5 bases, the J end by 7 bases, with 17 bases between. This CDR3 spans 14 amino acids. Germline values: CDR1 SGHNT, CDR2 YENEEA. The CDR3 reads CASSLGRGSRTQYF. The CDR3, as DNA: TGTGCCAGCAGCCTTGGCCGAGGGAGTAGGACCCAGTACTTC.

The rearrangement uses TRBV5-1 and TRBJ2-7; 11 bases are a match to TRBD2. The ends lost 2 bases at V and 6 bases at J; junction bases unmatched: 4. Germline CDR1 reads SGHRS; CDR2 reads YFSETQ. This CDR3 region has 14 residues. Here the CDR3 DNA reads TGCGCCAGCAGCTTTAGCGGGGGGGCGGGCGAGCAGTACTTC. It specifies CASSFSGGAGEQYF.

This rearrangement joins TRBV3-1 (or the pseudogene TRBV3-2) to TRBJ2-3, with D unclear. Germline-derived CDR1 and CDR2 are LGHDT and YNNKEL (reference sequence). The CDR3 length is 15 residues. V shed 0 bases and J shed 2 bases, with 9 bases lying between them. CDR3 DNA: TGTGCCAGCAGCCAAGACCTGAGCCCCACAGATACGCAGTATTTT. This gives the protein CASSQDLSPTDTQYF.

The CDR3 loop is CASSTSGGESYEQYF. The CDR3 region has the DNA TGTGCCAGCAGTACTAGCGGGGGGGAATCTTACGAGCAGTACTTC. The rearrangement links TRBV6-2 or TRBV6-3 to TRBJ2-7; 13 nucleotides line up with TRBD2. The trim removed 5 bases at V and 4 bases at J, leaving 5 bases unmatched. CDR3 size: 15 residues. The germline gives CDR1 MNHEY, CDR2 SVGEGT.

The V gene is TRBV19, the J gene TRBJ1-4, with 8 bases aligning to TRBD1. From germline, CDR1 is LNHDA and CDR2 SQIVND (reference sequence). The CDR3 consists of 17 residues. Losses at the gene ends were 7 bases for V and 3 bases for J; bases not matched to a gene: 13. In DNA form, the CDR3 reads TGTGCCAGTACATCGGGGATTAGGGGACAGGCTAATGAAAAACTGTTTTTT. Protein product: CASTSGIRGQANEKLFF.

Comments on this clone: Other DNA sequences in this sample translate to the same CDR3. The rearrangement uses TRBV3-1 (or the pseudogene TRBV3-2) and TRBJ2-7, with D uncertain. V lost 6 bases and J lost 3, with 6 bases in between. This CDR3 contains 11 residues. Per the germline V gene, CDR1 is LGHDT and CDR2 is YNNKEL (reference sequence). This CDR3 reads CASSSLYEQYF. CDR3 nucleotides: TGTGCCAGCAGTTCCCTCTACGAGCAGTACTTC.

This chain uses TRBV7-9 with TRBJ1-2, with D perhaps TRBD1 (5 bases). CDR1 and CDR2 from the germline V gene are SEHNR and FQNEAQ (reference sequence). This CDR3 has 14 amino acids. The ends were cut back, 0 bases at V and 8 bases at J, with 13 bases in the middle. As DNA, the CDR3 is TGTGCCAGCAGCTTAGCGTCTCAAAGGGGCGGCTACACCTTC. Translating gives CASSLASQRGGYTF.